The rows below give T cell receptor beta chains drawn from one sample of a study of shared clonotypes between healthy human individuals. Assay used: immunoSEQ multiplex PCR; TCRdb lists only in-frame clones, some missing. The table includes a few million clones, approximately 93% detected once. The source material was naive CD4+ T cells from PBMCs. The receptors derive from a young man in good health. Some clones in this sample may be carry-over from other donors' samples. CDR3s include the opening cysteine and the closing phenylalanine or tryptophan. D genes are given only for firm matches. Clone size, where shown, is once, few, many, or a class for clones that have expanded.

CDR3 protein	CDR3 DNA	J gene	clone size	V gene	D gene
CASSLGTTNTEAFF	TGTGCCAGCAGTTTGGGGACAACGAACACTGAAGCTTTCTTT	TRBJ1-1	once	TRBV28	.
CASSRDWNTGELFF	TGTGCCAGCAGCCGCGACTGGAACACCGGGGAGCTGTTTTTT	TRBJ2-2	.	TRBV7-3	.
CASSPGGSYNEQFF	TGTGCCAGCAGCCCTGGGGGGTCCTACAATGAGCAGTTCTTC	TRBJ2-1	once	TRBV7-3	.
CASRPQGANYGYTF	TGTGCCAGCAGGCCGCAGGGGGCTAACTATGGCTACACCTTC	TRBJ1-2	.	TRBV5-4	TRBD1
CASSLVLAGETQYF	TGTGCCAGCAGCTTAGTCCTAGCGGGAGAGACCCAGTACTTC	TRBJ2-5	.	TRBV11-2	TRBD2
CAWSPNVGALNTEAFF	TGTGCCTGGAGCCCCAACGTAGGGGCCTTGAACACTGAAGCTTTCTTT	TRBJ1-1	.	TRBV30	.
CASSSPTGTGGIMFF	TGTGCCAGCAGTTCCCCCACCGGGACAGGGGGTATAATGTTCTTT	TRBJ1-1	.	TRBV28	TRBD1
CASRGGSEREGDLYEQYF	TGCGCCAGCAGGGGGGGCTCGGAGCGGGAGGGCGATTTATACGAGCAGTACTTC	TRBJ2-7	.	TRBV10-2	TRBD2
CASSPGGSNTGELFF	TGTGCCAGCAGCCCTGGGGGGTCGAACACCGGGGAGCTGTTTTTT	TRBJ2-2	.	TRBV5-4	.
CASSLVGAGYTF	TGTGCCAGCAGCTTGGTAGGGGCTGGCTACACCTTC	TRBJ1-2	.	TRBV5-4	.
CASSLKGQGSEQYF	TGTGCCAGCAGCTTGAAGGGACAGGGCTCCGAGCAGTACTTC	TRBJ2-7	.	TRBV5-4	TRBD1
CASSSPGLAGDEQFF	TGTGCCAGCAGCTCCCCGGGACTAGCGGGAGATGAGCAGTTCTTC	TRBJ2-1	.	TRBV5-4	TRBD2
CATRPIDRPGGGQYF	TGTGCCACCCGCCCCATAGACAGGCCGGGTGGTGGGCAGTACTTC	TRBJ2-7	.	TRBV6-1	.
CASSVDGGTYNEQFF	TGTGCCAGCAGCGTAGATGGGGGCACTTACAATGAGCAGTTCTTC	TRBJ2-1	.	TRBV9	.
CSVEIGVVGEQYF	TGCAGCGTTGAGATTGGGGTTGTCGGCGAGCAGTACTTC	TRBJ2-7	.	TRBV29-1	.
CASSQGPGGTQYF	TGCGCCAGCAGCCAGGGACCCGGTGGGACCCAGTACTTC	TRBJ2-5	.	TRBV4-3	.
CSGARRDNTGELFF	TGCAGCGGCGCCCGGCGGGATAACACCGGGGAGCTGTTTTTT	TRBJ2-2	.	TRBV29-1	.
CASGVLANGEQFF	TGTGCCAGCGGGGTTTTGGCGAACGGTGAGCAGTTCTTC	TRBJ2-1	.	TRBV6-1	.
CASSLEQGFGYTF	TGTGCCAGCAGCTTAGAACAGGGCTTCGGCTACACCTTC	TRBJ1-2	once	TRBV7-9	.
CASSQVPSPRPAAEAFF	TGTGCCAGCAGCCAAGTCCCCTCCCCCCGACCAGCCGCTGAAGCTTTCTTT	TRBJ1-1	.	TRBV4-2	.
CASSRTYGANVLTF	TGCGCCAGCAGCCGCACGTATGGGGCCAACGTCCTGACTTTC	TRBJ2-6	.	TRBV5-1	.
CASRPGLATYEQYF	TGTGCCAGCAGGCCGGGACTCGCAACCTACGAGCAGTACTTC	TRBJ2-7	.	TRBV6-1	.
CASSARDRAPDTQYF	TGTGCCAGCAGCGCTCGGGACAGGGCACCAGATACGCAGTATTTT	TRBJ2-3	.	TRBV9	TRBD1
CASSQGQGQETQYF	TGTGCCAGCAGCCAGGGACAGGGGCAAGAGACCCAGTACTTC	TRBJ2-5	.	TRBV7-9	TRBD1
CASSLGISINQPQHF	TGTGCCAGCAGCTTGGGCATTTCAATCAATCAGCCCCAGCATTTT	TRBJ1-5	.	TRBV11-2	.
CASSSPPGGGWANEQFF	TGTGCCAGCAGTTCACCACCGGGGGGCGGGTGGGCGAATGAGCAGTTCTTC	TRBJ2-1	once	TRBV27	.
CASSERGLADEQFF	TGTGCCAGCAGTGAAAGAGGACTAGCCGATGAGCAGTTCTTC	TRBJ2-1	.	TRBV6-1	TRBD2
CASTPGEKLFF	TGTGCCAGCACCCCTGGGGAAAAACTGTTTTTT	TRBJ1-4	once	TRBV28	.
CASSSKGGSETQYF	TGTGCCAGCAGCTCAAAAGGGGGATCGGAGACCCAGTACTTC	TRBJ2-5	.	TRBV9	.
CASSLVAAQETQYF	TGCGCCAGCAGCTTGGTGGCAGCTCAAGAGACCCAGTACTTC	TRBJ2-5	.	TRBV5-1	.
CASQQGRQPQHF	TGTGCCAGTCAACAGGGGCGGCAGCCCCAGCATTTT	TRBJ1-5	few	TRBV6-6	TRBD1
CASSLRRRTNYYNEQFF	TGTGCCAGCAGCTTAAGGAGGAGGACTAACTATTACAATGAGCAGTTCTTC	TRBJ2-1	.	TRBV11-2	.
CASSRGQASYGYTF	TGTGCCAGCAGTCGCGGACAGGCAAGCTATGGCTACACCTTC	TRBJ1-2	.	TRBV6-5	TRBD1
CASSYGTGVYEQYF	TGTGCCAGCAGTTACGGGACAGGGGTTTACGAGCAGTACTTC	TRBJ2-7	.	TRBV28	TRBD1
CASSLSPGSPYEQYF	TGTGCCAGCAGTTTATCTCCCGGGAGCCCCTACGAGCAGTACTTC	TRBJ2-7	.	TRBV27	.